The 30 T cell receptor beta chains presented below share a single source sample, sequenced in a study of somatic mutations in cytotoxic T cells in rheumatoid arthritis. Clones were read by immunoSEQ multiplex PCR, and TCRdb kept only the in-frame ones, dropping some. The sample comprises 11,000 or so clones, about 68% of which are singletons, and 9% to 10% rests with the top ten. Sequencing was performed on CD8+ T cells sorted from blood. These receptor sequences come from a man aged 70-80 years in good health.

V gene TRBV4-3 combines with J gene TRBJ2-1, with 14 positions matching TRBD2. CDR1 is LGHNA and CDR2 is YSLEER in the germline V gene. After removal of 4 bases from V and 6 bases from J, the junction contained 2 bases not matched to a gene. The CDR3 has 15 residues. This CDR3 is CASSPTSGGANEQFF. DNA for the CDR3: TGCGCCAGCAGCCCGACTAGCGGGGGGGCCAATGAGCAGTTCTTC.

This clone showed up just once. V is TRBV28 and J is TRBJ1-1; D is uncertain. Trimming removed 7 bases at V and 2 bases at J, with 14 bases between. Germline V gives CDR1 MDHEN, CDR2 SYDVKM. The CDR3 runs 14 residues. Here the CDR3 reads CASTLVDGNTEAFF. As DNA, the CDR3 is TGTGCCAGCACCCTGGTAGACGGAAACACTGAAGCTTTCTTT.

The chain combines TRBV2 with TRBJ2-7; 9 bases map to TRBD2. With V trimmed by 2 bases and J by 0 bases, 2 bases remained unmatched. CDR3 length: 15 amino acids. The germline CDR1 and CDR2 sequences are SNHLY and FYNNEI. The CDR3 DNA reads TGTGCCAGCAGTGAAACGACTAGCGGCTCCTACGAGCAGTACTTC. This codes for CASSETTSGSYEQYF.

This clone has a single count. The V and J genes are TRBV11-2 and TRBJ1-1; no clear D. Germline CDR1 reads SGHAT; CDR2 reads FQNNGV. The CDR3 is 10 amino acids. With 6 bases removed from V and 6 bases from J, the gap between germline ends came to 5 bases. The DNA of the CDR3 is TGTGCCAGCAGTTCTTCTGAAGCTTTCTTT. It codes for CASSSSEAFF.

In this sample, this clone turned up a few times. The chain employs TRBV14 and TRBJ1-2; 7 bases match TRBD1. This CDR3 has 15 amino acids. Looked up from germline, CDR1 is SGHDN and CDR2 is FVKESK. Unmatched junction bases numbered 4, after V lost 0 bases and J lost 3 bases. The CDR3 DNA sequence: TGTGCCAGCAGCCAAGACAGGGGGACGTACTATGGCTACACCTTC. Protein: CASSQDRGTYYGYTF.

This chain uses TRBV5-1 with TRBJ1-5; D is ambiguous. Trimming cost V 3 bases and J 5 bases, with 18 bases left between them. Germline V gene data show CDR1 as SGHRS and CDR2 as YFSETQ. This CDR3 spans 16 amino acids. CDR3 sequence: CASSSADPPSDQPQHF. DNA of the CDR3: TGCGCCAGCAGCTCGGCGGACCCGCCAAGCGATCAGCCCCAGCATTTT.

This chain connects TRBV13 to TRBJ2-5; D is unresolved. CDR1 PRHDT and CDR2 FYEKMQ come from the germline V gene (reference sequence). This CDR3 is built from 14 residues. Trimming took 1 base from V and 4 from J, leaving 10 bases between them. CDR3 DNA sequence: TGTGCCAGCAGCTTAGAGGGTAGCACAGAGACCCAGTACTTC. Protein: CASSLEGSTETQYF. Full variable domain (outside the CDR3, taken from reference TRBV13 and TRBJ2-5): AAGVIQSPRHLIKEKRETATLKCYPIPRHDTVYWYQQGPGQDPQFLISFYEKMQSDKGSIPDRFSAQQFSDYHSELNMSSLELGDSALYFCASSLEGSTETQYFGPGTRLLVL.

The rearrangement links TRBV28 to TRBJ2-5; D is perhaps TRBD2 (6 bases). Germline lookup yields CDR1 MDHEN and CDR2 SYDVKM. The V and J ends lost 5 bases and 1 base respectively, with 11 bases between them. The CDR3 runs 14 residues. The CDR3 DNA reads as TGTGCCAGCAGTCTTTATAGCGGCCAAGAGACCCAGTACTTC. This translates into CASSLYSGQETQYF.

The rearrangement joins TRBV7-9 to TRBJ2-1; 13 positions agree with TRBD2. Germline CDR1 is SEHNR and CDR2 is FQNEAQ (reference sequence). The ends lost 5 bases at V and 7 bases at J; junction bases unmatched: 5. CDR3 length equals 15 residues. This CDR3 reads CASSHRTSGRNEQFF. CDR3 nucleotide sequence: TGTGCCAGCAGCCACCGGACTAGCGGGAGAAATGAGCAGTTCTTC.

This rearrangement joins TRBV6-1 to TRBJ1-5; D gene uncertain. Germline values: CDR1 MNHNS, CDR2 SASEGT. Trimming removed 0 bases at V and 11 bases at J, with 5 bases between. The CDR3 extends over 11 amino acids. CDR3 in amino acids: CASSEALAQHF. The DNA of the CDR3 is TGTGCCAGCAGTGAAGCCCTGGCCCAGCATTTT.

By proportion, this clone is medium-sized. The genes are TRBV28 and TRBJ1-5; D remains unclear. The CDR3 runs to 14 residues. The germline CDR1 and CDR2 sequences are MDHEN and SYDVKM. The V gene lost 4 bases and the J gene lost 3 bases, with 10 bases spanning the gap. Written as DNA, the CDR3 is TGTGCCAGCAGTTCCCTCAGGAACAATCAGCCCCAGCATTTT. Protein product: CASSSLRNNQPQHF.

V is TRBV6-1 and J is TRBJ1-6; D call uncertain. The CDR3 is 14 amino acids. The germline V gene has CDR1 MNHNS and CDR2 SASEGT. V lost 6 bases to trimming and J lost 3 bases, with 9 bases between them. Here the CDR3 reads CASRAALYNSPLHF. The CDR3 DNA sequence: TGTGCCAGCAGGGCAGCTCTCTATAATTCACCCCTCCACTTT.

This clone was detected only once. The chain uses TRBV2 and TRBJ1-4; D remains unclear. Trimming stripped 0 bases from V and 6 bases from J, with 11 bases between. From germline, CDR1 is SNHLY and CDR2 FYNNEI. The CDR3 runs to 15 residues. CDR3 loop: CASSEALLADEKLFF. CDR3 sequence (DNA): TGTGCCAGCAGTGAAGCGCTTCTAGCCGATGAAAAACTGTTTTTT.

This clone was found a few times. V and J are TRBV27 and TRBJ2-7; D is undetermined. The germline gives CDR1 MNHEY, CDR2 SMNVEV (reference sequence). CDR3 length: 12 amino acids. V lost 6 bases and J lost 0, with 6 bases in between. CDR3 residues: CASRDLSYEQYF. The CDR3 DNA reads TGTGCCAGCAGAGACCTCTCCTACGAGCAGTACTTC.

The gene calls are TRBV29-1 and TRBJ2-6; a weak D match, TRBD1 (6 bases). CDR1 and CDR2 (germline): SQVTM, ANQGSEA. Trimming pared 3 bases from V and 0 bases from J, leaving 21 bases between. The CDR3 sequence is 19 residues long. In DNA form, the CDR3 reads TGCAGCGTTGAGGGCAGTTTGGGGGACACCACCTCTGGGGCCAACGTCCTGACTTTC. Translation: CSVEGSLGDTTSGANVLTF.

The chain combines TRBV16 with TRBJ1-5; 7 bases agree with TRBD1. Unmatched junction bases numbered 11, after V lost 0 bases and J lost 0 bases. Looked up from germline, CDR1 is KGHSY and CDR2 is FQNENV. The CDR3 has 19 amino acids. The CDR3 nucleotides are TGTGCCAGCAGCCAATCTTGGCCAGGGACAGACTATAGCAATCAGCCCCAGCATTTT. Protein sequence: CASSQSWPGTDYSNQPQHF.

J is TRBJ2-3 and V is TRBV11-2; D gene ambiguous. The V and J ends lost 5 bases and 3 bases respectively, with 6 bases between them. Germline V gives CDR1 SGHAT, CDR2 FQNNGV. The CDR3 consists of 12 residues. The CDR3 DNA is TGTGCCAGCAGCCCTCAGACAGATACGCAGTATTTT. It encodes CASSPQTDTQYF.

V and J are TRBV11-3 and TRBJ2-2, with D unclear. With 8 bases removed from V and 0 bases from J, the gap between germline ends came to 13 bases. From germline, CDR1 is SGHNT and CDR2 YENEEA. The CDR3 is 15 amino acids. The CDR3 DNA sequence: TGTGCCAGCGCGAGCCGGGCTGCGAACACCGGGGAGCTGTTTTTT. This sequence encodes CASASRAANTGELFF.

V usage is TRBV28 and J usage is TRBJ1-5, with D possibly being TRBD1 (6 bases). The CDR3 has 16 residues. Germline CDR1 reads MDHEN; CDR2 reads SYDVKM. Trimming pared 3 bases from V and 2 bases from J, leaving 14 bases between. CDR3 bases: TGTGCCAGCAGTTTGGAGCAGGGGTATCGCAATCAGCCCCAGCATTTT. Translation gives CASSLEQGYRNQPQHF.

The V gene is TRBV6-5, the J gene TRBJ1-3; D unclear. Germline loops: CDR1 MNHEY, CDR2 SVGAGI. The germline V and J ends were trimmed by 4 bases and 4 bases, with 11 bases remaining between them. The CDR3 contains 14 residues. The CDR3 is CASSSGMEGNTIYF. The DNA of the CDR3 is TGTGCCAGCAGTTCTGGAATGGAGGGAAACACCATATATTTT.

This clone was detected once. This chain joins TRBV19 and TRBJ2-1; D is undetermined. Germline V lookup: CDR1 LNHDA, CDR2 SQIVND (reference sequence). Between the trimmed V and J ends, which lost 4 bases and 0 bases, there was a span of 7 bases. This CDR3 region has 14 residues. DNA for the CDR3: TGTGCCAGTAGTAATATTGGCTCCTACAATGAGCAGTTCTTC. Its protein product is CASSNIGSYNEQFF.

The chain couples TRBV4-1 to TRBJ1-1; unclear D gene. CDR3 length: 15 amino acids. Between the trimmed V and J ends, which lost 1 base and 2 bases, there was a span of 11 bases. Germline CDR1 is MGHRA and CDR2 is YSYEKL. The CDR3 is CASSQGPADNTEAFF. DNA for the CDR3: TGCGCCAGCAGCCAAGGGCCGGCGGATAACACTGAAGCTTTCTTT.

The J gene is TRBJ2-7, the V gene TRBV27; 7 positions agree with TRBD1. CDR1 and CDR2 (germline): MNHEY, SMNVEV (reference sequence). Trimming took 0 bases from V and 3 from J; bases not matched to a gene: 8. The CDR3 consists of 16 residues. The CDR3 DNA is TGTGCCAGCAGTTTATCCCTGACAGGGTCTCTCTACGAGCAGTACTTC. It is translated as CASSLSLTGSLYEQYF.

The chain couples TRBV5-1 to TRBJ2-2; 8 positions match TRBD2. The trim removed 2 bases at V and 7 bases at J, leaving 7 bases unmatched. CDR1 and CDR2 (germline): SGHRS, YFSETQ. The CDR3 has 15 amino acids. CDR3 amino acids: CASSFSAGGLGELFF. The CDR3 DNA is TGCGCCAGCAGCTTTTCGGCGGGAGGACTCGGGGAGCTGTTTTTT.

The chain links TRBV27 to TRBJ2-1; D is perhaps TRBD1 or TRBD2 (5 bases each). The CDR3 has 16 residues. Germline CDR1 is MNHEY and CDR2 is SMNVEV (reference sequence). The ends were cut back, 3 bases at V and 8 bases at J, with 20 bases in the middle. CDR3 residues: CASSFTYGTSPDEQFF. CDR3 sequence (DNA): TGTGCCAGCAGTTTCACATACGGGACCTCTCCTGATGAGCAGTTCTTC.

In this sample, this clone turned up a few times. V is TRBV7-9 and J is TRBJ2-7; no clear D. Trimming shortened V by 1 base and J by 3 bases, and 13 bases separated the two germline ends. This CDR3 is 15 amino acids long. The germline V gene has CDR1 SEHNR and CDR2 FQNEAQ (reference sequence). The CDR3 bases are TGTGCCAGCAGCTTAGATGTCGCCCGAGACTACGAGCAGTACTTC. It specifies CASSLDVARDYEQYF. The full variable domain, its missing parts supplied by reference TRBV7-9 and TRBJ2-7, is DTGVSQNPRHKITKRGQNVTFRCDPISEHNRLYWYRQTLGQGPEFLTYFQNEAQLEKSRLLSDRFSAERPKGSFSTLEIQRTEQGDSAMYLCASSLDVARDYEQYFGPGTRLTVT.

The J gene is TRBJ1-4, the V gene TRBV2; D is perhaps TRBD1 (5 bases). In germline, CDR1 is SNHLY, CDR2 FYNNEI. The CDR3 has 17 amino acids. Deletions cut 6 bases from V and 4 bases from J, with 21 bases between. The CDR3 DNA is TGTGCCAGCAGAGGCCCGTCCATCGGGACGGATAATGAAAAACTGTTTTTT. This encodes CASRGPSIGTDNEKLFF.

This clone was seen only once. The rearrangement joins TRBV11-2 to TRBJ2-1, with a tentative D call TRBD2 (6 bases). The CDR3 is made up of 17 amino acids. V lost 0 bases and J lost 4, with 16 bases in between. Germline CDR1 is SGHAT and CDR2 is FQNNGV. This chain's CDR3 is CASSLDWTTALYNEQFF. In DNA, the CDR3 is TGTGCCAGCAGCTTAGATTGGACTACCGCCCTATACAATGAGCAGTTCTTC.

This sequence joins TRBV6-5 and TRBJ1-5; possibly TRBD1 for D (5 bases). V lost 8 bases and J 0 bases, leaving 14 bases between the germline ends. The CDR3 runs 15 residues. Germline CDR1 and CDR2: MNHEY and SVGAGI. The DNA of the CDR3 is TGTGCCAGCTCGAGGGGAGCACATAGCAATCAGCCCCAGCATTTT. This codes for CASSRGAHSNQPQHF.

This clone ranks as medium-sized (0.01 to 0.1%). The rearrangement joins TRBV7-9 to TRBJ2-7; D might be TRBD1 or TRBD2, each matching 7 bases. The CDR3 contains 14 residues. Trimming pared 4 bases from V and 7 bases from J, leaving 17 bases between. In germline, CDR1 is SEHNR, CDR2 FQNEAQ (reference sequence). The CDR3 loop is CASSSGGGLEEQYF. In nucleotides, the CDR3 is TGTGCCAGCAGCTCAGGGGGAGGGTTGGAAGAGCAGTACTTC.